A selection of T cell receptor beta chains follows, all from one sample in a study of spatial heterogeneity in lung cancer. TCRdb reprocessed the 5' RACE reads with MiXCR, giving one entry per CDR3 protein. The sample includes approximately 92,000 distinct CDR3 sequences, over 9.5% seen only once; the top ten take about 41%. The sample in question was PBMCs, obtained at surgery. The receptors derive from a male donor with early-stage non-small cell lung cancer. Both conserved end residues are part of each CDR3. Each record gives: J gene, V gene, CDR3 protein.

TRBJ2-1,TRBV28,CASSLPSGTQFF
TRBJ2-3,TRBV12-3/TRBV12-4,CASSLRLAGEGDTQYF
TRBJ2-7,TRBV29-1,CSVAATGAYEQYF
TRBJ1-2,TRBV7-2,CASSSPRRDYGYTF
TRBJ2-3,TRBV7-8,CASSLVVADTQYF
TRBJ2-1,TRBV7-6,CASSPVDSEQFF
TRBJ2-7,TRBV18,CASSPRGSLSYEQYF
TRBJ1-3,TRBV12-3/TRBV12-4,CASSSWDRERNTIYF
TRBJ2-7,TRBV5-1,CASSLAGTSSGEQYF
TRBJ2-5,TRBV7-9,CASSFRRSHQETQYF
TRBJ2-1,TRBV20-1,CSASQESLARGNEQFF
TRBJ2-3,TRBV7-2,CASSLTPSGGHSTDTQYF
TRBJ1-5,TRBV6-2/TRBV6-3,CASRFGGSNQPQHF
TRBJ1-2,TRBV19,CASLRTGDGYTF
TRBJ2-1,TRBV27,CAIPPGGFNEQFF
TRBJ2-3,TRBV11-2,CASSFESRGQYF
TRBJ1-1,TRBV10-3,CASGTGGNTEAFF
TRBJ2-5,TRBV7-2,CASSLAPTRGTQYF
TRBJ2-5,TRBV7-2,CASSLVAWGETQYF
TRBJ2-7,TRBV12-3/TRBV12-4,CASSLGLRNWYF
TRBJ1-1,TRBV5-6,CASSLTGQGAVNTEAFF
TRBJ2-4,TRBV6-5,CASRPHGSLAKNIQYF
TRBJ2-2,TRBV25-1,CASSENTGELFF
TRBJ2-7,TRBV29-1,CSVEEGPAYEQYF
TRBJ1-5,TRBV7-9,CASTLGGNQPQHF
TRBJ2-5,TRBV15,CATSKIGREETQYF
TRBJ2-7,TRBV28,CASSPPGYQGGSEQYF
TRBJ2-5,TRBV3-1,CASSQDLTEGQETQYF
TRBJ2-1,TRBV20-1,CSAMGLAIYGSEQFF
TRBJ2-5,TRBV25-1,CASSDWEAGVETQYF
TRBJ2-2,TRBV7-2,CASSGRDRVFSGELFF
TRBJ2-2,TRBV24-1,CATSDINSGELFF
TRBJ2-7,TRBV6-2/TRBV6-3,CASRKPGQSYEQYF
TRBJ1-5,TRBV9,CASSSRQGPSNQPQHF
TRBJ2-4,TRBV5-6,CASRPRETRNIQYF
TRBJ2-1,TRBV6-6,CASSSSAGKPNEQFF
TRBJ2-7,TRBV19,CASMGGAEQYF
TRBJ1-5,TRBV4-3,CASSQGTGRAPQHF
TRBJ1-1,TRBV12-3/TRBV12-4,CASSLGTPRAFF
TRBJ2-1,TRBV5-1,CASSLALAGHNEQFF
TRBJ2-7,TRBV20-1,CSASSGAPSYEQYF
TRBJ2-1,TRBV5-5,CASSLRGKYNEQFF
TRBJ2-1,TRBV5-4,CASSRTSGRSYNEQFF
TRBJ2-5,TRBV29-1,CSARLGQETQYF
TRBJ2-7,TRBV27,CASSFNQRDYEQYF
TRBJ2-5,TRBV5-6,CASSSVVERRYKETQYF
TRBJ2-5,TRBV14,CASSQQGRDQETQYF
TRBJ2-3,TRBV20-1,CSAGVALTTDTQYF
TRBJ2-5,TRBV5-8,CASSRTIQEIQYF
TRBJ2-1,TRBV7-2,CASSLRALGDEQFF
TRBJ1-1,TRBV28,CASSLWTEAFF
TRBJ2-3,TRBV7-2,CASSLAGRGGSDTQYF
TRBJ2-6,TRBV2,CASRPDRGSSGANVLTF
TRBJ1-2,TRBV14,CASSRGLSYGYTF
TRBJ1-3,TRBV7-2,CASTPDSLSGNTIYF